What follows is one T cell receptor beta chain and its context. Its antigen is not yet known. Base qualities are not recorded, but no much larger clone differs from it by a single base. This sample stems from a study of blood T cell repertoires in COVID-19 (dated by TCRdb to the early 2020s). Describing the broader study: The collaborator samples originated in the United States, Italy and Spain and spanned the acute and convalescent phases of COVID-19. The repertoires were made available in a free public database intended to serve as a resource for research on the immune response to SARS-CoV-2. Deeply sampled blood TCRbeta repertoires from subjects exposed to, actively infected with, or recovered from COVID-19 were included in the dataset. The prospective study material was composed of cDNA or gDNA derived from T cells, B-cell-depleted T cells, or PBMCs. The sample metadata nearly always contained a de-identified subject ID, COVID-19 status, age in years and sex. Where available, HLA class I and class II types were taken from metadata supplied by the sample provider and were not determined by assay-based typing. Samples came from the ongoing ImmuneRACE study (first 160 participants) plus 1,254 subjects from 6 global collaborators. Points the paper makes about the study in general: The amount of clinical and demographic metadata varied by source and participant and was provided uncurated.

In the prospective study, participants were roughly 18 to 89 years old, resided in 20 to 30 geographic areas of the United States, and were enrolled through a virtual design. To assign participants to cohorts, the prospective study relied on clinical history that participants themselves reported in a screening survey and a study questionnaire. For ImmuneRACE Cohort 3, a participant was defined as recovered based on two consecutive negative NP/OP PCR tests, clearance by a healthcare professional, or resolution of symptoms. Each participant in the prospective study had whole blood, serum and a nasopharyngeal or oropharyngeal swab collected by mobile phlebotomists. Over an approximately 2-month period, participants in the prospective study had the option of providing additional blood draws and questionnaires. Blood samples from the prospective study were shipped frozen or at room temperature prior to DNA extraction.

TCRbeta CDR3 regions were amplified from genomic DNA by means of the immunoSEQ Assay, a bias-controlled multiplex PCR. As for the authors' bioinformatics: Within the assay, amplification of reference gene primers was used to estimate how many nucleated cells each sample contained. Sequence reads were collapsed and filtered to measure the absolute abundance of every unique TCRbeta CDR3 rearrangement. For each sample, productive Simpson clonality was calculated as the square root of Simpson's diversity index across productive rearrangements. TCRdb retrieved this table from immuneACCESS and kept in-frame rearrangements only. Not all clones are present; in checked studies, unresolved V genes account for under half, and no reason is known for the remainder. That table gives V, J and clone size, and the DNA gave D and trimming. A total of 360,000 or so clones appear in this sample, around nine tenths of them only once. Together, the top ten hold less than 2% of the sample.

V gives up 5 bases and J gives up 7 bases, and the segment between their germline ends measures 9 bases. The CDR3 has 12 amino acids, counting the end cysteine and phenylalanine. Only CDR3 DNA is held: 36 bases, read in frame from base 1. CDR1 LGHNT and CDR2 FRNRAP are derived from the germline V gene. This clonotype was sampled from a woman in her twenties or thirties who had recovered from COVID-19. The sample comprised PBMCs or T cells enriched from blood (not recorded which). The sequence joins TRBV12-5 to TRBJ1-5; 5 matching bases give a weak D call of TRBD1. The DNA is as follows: TGTGCTAGTGGTCTCGACAGCCAGCCCCAGCATTTT. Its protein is CASGLDSQPQHF.